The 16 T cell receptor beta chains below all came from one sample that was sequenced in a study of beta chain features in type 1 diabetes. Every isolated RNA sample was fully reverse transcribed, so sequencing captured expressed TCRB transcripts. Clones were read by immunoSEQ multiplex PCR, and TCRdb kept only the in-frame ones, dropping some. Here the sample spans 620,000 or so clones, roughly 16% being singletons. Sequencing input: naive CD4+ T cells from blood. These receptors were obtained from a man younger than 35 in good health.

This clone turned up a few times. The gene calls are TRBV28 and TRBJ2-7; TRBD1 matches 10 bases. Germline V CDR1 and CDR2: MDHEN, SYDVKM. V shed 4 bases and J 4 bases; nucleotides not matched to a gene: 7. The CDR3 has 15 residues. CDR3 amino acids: CASSSPGQGNYEQYF. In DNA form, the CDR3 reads TGTGCCAGCAGTTCGCCGGGACAGGGGAATTACGAGCAGTACTTC. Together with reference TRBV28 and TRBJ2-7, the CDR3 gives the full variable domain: DVKVTQSSRYLVKRTGEKVFLECVQDMDHENMFWYRQDPGLGLRLIYFSYDVKMKEKGDIPEGYSVSREKKERFSLILESASTNQTSMYLCASSSPGQGNYEQYFGPGTRLTVT.

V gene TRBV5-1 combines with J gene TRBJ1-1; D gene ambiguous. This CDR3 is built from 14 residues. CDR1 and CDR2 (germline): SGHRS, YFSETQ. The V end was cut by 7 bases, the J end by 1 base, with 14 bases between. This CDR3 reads CASVKDEGNTEAFF. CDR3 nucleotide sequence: TGCGCCAGCGTGAAGGACGAGGGGAACACTGAAGCTTTCTTT.

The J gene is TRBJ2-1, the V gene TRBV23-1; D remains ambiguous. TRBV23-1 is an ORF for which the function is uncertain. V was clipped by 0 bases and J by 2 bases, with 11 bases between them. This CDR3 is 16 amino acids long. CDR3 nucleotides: TGCGCCAGCAGTCAATCGTTAGGTCGCCCCTACAATGAGCAGTTCTTC. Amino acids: CASSQSLGRPYNEQFF.

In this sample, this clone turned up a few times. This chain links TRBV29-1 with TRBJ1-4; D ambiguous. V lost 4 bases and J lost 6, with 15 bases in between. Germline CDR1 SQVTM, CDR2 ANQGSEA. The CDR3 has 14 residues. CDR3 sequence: CSVVHSWADEKLFF. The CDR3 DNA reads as TGCAGCGTTGTTCATTCTTGGGCAGATGAAAAACTGTTTTTT.

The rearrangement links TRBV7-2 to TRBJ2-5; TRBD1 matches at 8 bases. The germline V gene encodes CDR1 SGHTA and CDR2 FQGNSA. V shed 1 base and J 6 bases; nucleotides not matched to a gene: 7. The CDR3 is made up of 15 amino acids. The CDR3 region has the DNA TGTGCCAGCAGCTTAGAAAGGACAGGGAGTCAGACCCAGTACTTC. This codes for CASSLERTGSQTQYF.

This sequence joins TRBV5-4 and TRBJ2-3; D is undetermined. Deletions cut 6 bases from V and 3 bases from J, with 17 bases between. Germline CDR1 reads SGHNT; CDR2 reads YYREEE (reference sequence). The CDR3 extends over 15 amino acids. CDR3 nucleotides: TGTGCCAGCACCTCGGCGCTGGAAATAACAGATACGCAGTATTTT. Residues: CASTSALEITDTQYF.

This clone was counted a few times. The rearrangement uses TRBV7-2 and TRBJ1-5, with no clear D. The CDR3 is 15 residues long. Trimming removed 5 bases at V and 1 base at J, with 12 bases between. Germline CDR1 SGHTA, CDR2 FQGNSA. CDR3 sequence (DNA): TGTGCCAGCAGCCTCCAGTACATCAGCAATCAGCCCCAGCATTTT. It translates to CASSLQYISNQPQHF.

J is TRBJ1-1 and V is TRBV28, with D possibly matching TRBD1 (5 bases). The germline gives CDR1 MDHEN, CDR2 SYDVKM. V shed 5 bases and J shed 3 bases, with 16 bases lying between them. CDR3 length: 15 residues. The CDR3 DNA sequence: TGTGCCAGCAGTCCGGGGACGGGTAGCGACACTGAAGCTTTCTTT. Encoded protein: CASSPGTGSDTEAFF.

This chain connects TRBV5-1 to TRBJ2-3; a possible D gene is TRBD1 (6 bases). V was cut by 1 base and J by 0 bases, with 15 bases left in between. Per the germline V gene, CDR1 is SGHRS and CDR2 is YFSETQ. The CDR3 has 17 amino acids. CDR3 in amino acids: CASSLLTGQISTDTQYF. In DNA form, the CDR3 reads TGCGCCAGCAGCTTGCTCACTGGACAGATTAGCACAGATACGCAGTATTTT. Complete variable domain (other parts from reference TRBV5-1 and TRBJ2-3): KAGVTQTPRYLIKTRGQQVTLSCSPISGHRSVSWYQQTPGQGLQFLFEYFSETQRNKGNFPGRFSGRQFSNSRSEMNVSTLELGDSALYLCASSLLTGQISTDTQYFGPGTRLTVL.

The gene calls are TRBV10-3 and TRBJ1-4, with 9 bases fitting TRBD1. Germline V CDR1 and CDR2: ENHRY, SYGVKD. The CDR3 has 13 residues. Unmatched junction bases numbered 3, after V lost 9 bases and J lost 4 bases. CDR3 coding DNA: TGTGCCATTGGGACAGGGCATAATGAAAAACTGTTTTTT. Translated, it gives CAIGTGHNEKLFF.

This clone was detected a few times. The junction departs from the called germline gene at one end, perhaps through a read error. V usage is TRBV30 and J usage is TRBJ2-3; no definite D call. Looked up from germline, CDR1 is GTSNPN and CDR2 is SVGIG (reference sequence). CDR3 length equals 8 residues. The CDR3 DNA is TGTACCTGGGATACGCAGTATTTT. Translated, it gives CTWDTQYF.

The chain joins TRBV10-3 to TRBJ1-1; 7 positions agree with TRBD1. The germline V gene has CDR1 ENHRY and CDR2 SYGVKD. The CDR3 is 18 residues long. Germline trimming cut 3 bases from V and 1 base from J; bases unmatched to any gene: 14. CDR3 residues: CAISDNINRGSPNTEAFF. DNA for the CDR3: TGTGCCATCAGTGACAACATAAACAGGGGCTCTCCGAACACTGAAGCTTTCTTT.

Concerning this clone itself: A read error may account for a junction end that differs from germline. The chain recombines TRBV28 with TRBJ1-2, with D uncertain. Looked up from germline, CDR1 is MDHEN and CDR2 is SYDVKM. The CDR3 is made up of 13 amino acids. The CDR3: CASGLLAPYGYTF. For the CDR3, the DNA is TGTGCCAGCGGTTTACTTGCCCCCTATGGCTACACCTTC.

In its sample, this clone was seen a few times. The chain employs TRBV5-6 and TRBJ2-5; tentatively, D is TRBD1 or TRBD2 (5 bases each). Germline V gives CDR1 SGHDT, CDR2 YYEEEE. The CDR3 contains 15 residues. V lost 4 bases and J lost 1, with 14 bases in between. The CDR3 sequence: CASSVRPGRQETQYF. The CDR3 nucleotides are TGTGCCAGCAGCGTCCGACCGGGACGCCAAGAGACCCAGTACTTC.

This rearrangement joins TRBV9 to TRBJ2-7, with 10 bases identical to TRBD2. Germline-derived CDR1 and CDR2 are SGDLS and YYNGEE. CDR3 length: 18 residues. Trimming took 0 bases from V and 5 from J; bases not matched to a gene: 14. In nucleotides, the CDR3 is TGTGCCAGCAGCGTAGGACTAAAGCGGGAGGGCCGGAGTGACGAGCAGTACTTC. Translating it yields CASSVGLKREGRSDEQYF.

The CDR3 reads CASSPGWGTNTEAFF. The CDR3 DNA is TGTGCCAGCAGCCCCGGTTGGGGGACGAACACTGAAGCTTTCTTT. The J gene is TRBJ1-1, the V gene TRBV6-6; D is perhaps TRBD1 (5 bases). V lost 6 bases, J lost 1 base, and 15 bases lay in between. The length of the CDR3 is 15 residues. Germline V gives CDR1 MNHNY, CDR2 SVGAGI (reference sequence).